This T cell receptor beta chain is from a study of cytomegalovirus exposure and HLA in healthy donors. The method was immunoSEQ multiplex PCR; TCRdb's version includes in-frame clones alone and lacks a portion of them. Counted here are 250,000 to 300,000 clones, 80% to 90% occurring once; the ten biggest clones make up 1%. The source is a woman under 30 in good health and CMV-seronegative. Sequencing input: PBMCs.

The chain's CDR3 is CASNIGTNQPQHF. The CDR3 DNA is TGTGCCAGTAATATTGGGACAAATCAGCCCCAGCATTTT. The chain employs TRBV19 and TRBJ1-5; D is perhaps TRBD1 (6 bases). Germline V gives CDR1 LNHDA, CDR2 SQIVND (reference sequence). V gave up 7 bases and J gave up 4 bases, with 11 bases separating them. This CDR3 comprises 13 residues.